This T cell receptor beta chain comes out of a study of blood T cell repertoires in COVID-19. A single count supports this clone. Produced via immunoSEQ multiplex PCR; TCRdb's table is partial and in-frame only. Of 200,000 to 250,000 clones in the sample, around 91% were seen once. The V gene lost 4 bases and the J gene lost 8 bases, with 14 bases spanning the gap. The CDR3 extends over 13 amino acids. Germline V gene lookup returns CDR1 MGHRA and CDR2 YSYEKL. Sequencing used peripheral blood. The origin of this receptor is a woman between 40 and 55 years old with acute or convalescent COVID-19. The genes are TRBV4-1 and TRBJ1-2, with TRBD1 as a possible D gene (5 bases). The CDR3, as DNA: TGCGCCAGCAGCCCGGGACTCCGACCCGGCTACACCTTC. This translates into CASSPGLRPGYTF.